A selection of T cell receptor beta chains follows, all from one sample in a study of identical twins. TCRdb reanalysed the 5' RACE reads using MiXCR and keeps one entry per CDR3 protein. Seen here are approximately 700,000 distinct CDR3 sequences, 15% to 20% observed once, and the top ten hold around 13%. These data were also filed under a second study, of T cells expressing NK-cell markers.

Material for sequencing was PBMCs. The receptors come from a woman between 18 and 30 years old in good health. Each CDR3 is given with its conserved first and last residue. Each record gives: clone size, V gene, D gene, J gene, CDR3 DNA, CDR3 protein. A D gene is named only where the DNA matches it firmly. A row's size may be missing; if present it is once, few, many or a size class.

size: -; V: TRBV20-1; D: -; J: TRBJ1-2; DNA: TGCAGTGCGGGTACCGGGACACTGGTTGATGGCTACACCTTC; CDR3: CSAGTGTLVDGYTF
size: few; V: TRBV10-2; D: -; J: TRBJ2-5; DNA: TGCGCCAGCAGTGTGGAAAGAGGAGAGACCCAGTACTTC; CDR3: CASSVERGETQYF
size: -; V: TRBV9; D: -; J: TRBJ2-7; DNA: TGTGCCAGCAGCCCGCGACAGGTAGGAGATGGCGAGCAGTACTTC; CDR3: CASSPRQVGDGEQYF
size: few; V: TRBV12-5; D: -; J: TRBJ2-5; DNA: TGTGCTAGTGCTCAGGGTCAAGAGACCCAGTACTTC; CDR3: CASAQGQETQYF
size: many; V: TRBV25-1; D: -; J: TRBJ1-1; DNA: TGTGCCAGCAGTGAATTTTTTCTGGCGACAGGAGACTCCATTTTCTTT; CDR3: CASSEFFLATGDSIFF
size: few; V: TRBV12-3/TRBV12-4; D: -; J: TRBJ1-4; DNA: TGTGCCAGCAGTTTCCGGATAACTAATGAAAAACTGTTTTTT; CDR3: CASSFRITNEKLFF
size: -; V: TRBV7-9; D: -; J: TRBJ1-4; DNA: TGTGCCAGCAGCTCCCGACAGAATGAAAAACTGTTTTTT; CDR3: CASSSRQNEKLFF
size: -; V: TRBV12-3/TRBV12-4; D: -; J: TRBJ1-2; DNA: TGTGCCAGCAGCCGGGACCGAAGGGCCTATGGCTACACCTTC; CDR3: CASSRDRRAYGYTF
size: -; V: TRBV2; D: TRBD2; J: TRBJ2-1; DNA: TGTGCCAGCAGCGACTACCGGACTAGCAAGTTCTTC; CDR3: CASSDYRTSKFF
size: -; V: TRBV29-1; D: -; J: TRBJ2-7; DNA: TGCAGCGGGGGGAACTCCTACGAGCAGTACTTC; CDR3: CSGGNSYEQYF
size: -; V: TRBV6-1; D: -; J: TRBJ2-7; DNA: TGTGCCAGCACAACTCCCCGCCGCGGCCTCAACTACGAGCAGTACTTC; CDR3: CASTTPRRGLNYEQYF
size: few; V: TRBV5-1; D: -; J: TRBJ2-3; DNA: TGCGCCAGCAGCGAACTAGTAACTAGCACAGATACGCAGTATTTT; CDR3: CASSELVTSTDTQYF
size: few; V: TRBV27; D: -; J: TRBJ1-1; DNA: TGTGCCAGCAGTTTCTTGGGGATGAACACTGAAGCTTTCTTT; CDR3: CASSFLGMNTEAFF
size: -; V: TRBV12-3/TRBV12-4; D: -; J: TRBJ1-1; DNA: TGTGCCAGCACCCATGCAGGCCAAATATACACTGAAGCTTTCTTT; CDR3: CASTHAGQIYTEAFF
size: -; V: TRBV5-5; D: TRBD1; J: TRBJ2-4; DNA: TGTGCCAGCAGCTTTGACAGGGGGAACATTCAGTACTTC; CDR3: CASSFDRGNIQYF
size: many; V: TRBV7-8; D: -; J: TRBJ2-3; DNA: TGTGCCAGCAGCCCCACCACGAGTGTATGGGCAGATACGCAGTATTTT; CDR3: CASSPTTSVWADTQYF